This passage covers 12 T cell receptor beta chains from one sample sequenced in a study of control samples from healthy donors and cancer patients. Data came from immunoSEQ multiplex PCR; TCRdb stores just in-frame clones and leaves some out. Among 200,000 to 250,000 clones listed, roughly 94% were seen once. The sequenced material came from blood. These receptor sequences come from a man between 50 and 59 years old in good health.

The V call is TRBV6-5, the J call TRBJ2-2; D unresolved. The germline CDR1 and CDR2 sequences are MNHEY and SVGAGI. V lost 6 bases and J lost 6, with 8 bases in between. CDR3 size: 12 residues. DNA for the CDR3: TGTGCCAGCAGCCCCATCCCCGGGGAGCTGTTTTTT. Translated: CASSPIPGELFF.

V gene TRBV19 combines with J gene TRBJ2-7, with D perhaps matching TRBD1 (6 bases). CDR3 size: 10 residues. V lost 10 bases to trimming and J lost 7 bases, with 11 bases between them. CDR1 LNHDA and CDR2 SQIVND come from the germline V gene (reference sequence). The chain's CDR3 is CATIRGEQYV. The CDR3 DNA sequence: TGTGCCACTATTAGGGGGGAGCAGTACGTC.

J is TRBJ1-1 and V is TRBV9; D not resolved. This CDR3 region has 13 residues. V was trimmed by 4 bases and J by 2 bases, leaving 9 bases between them. Germline assignment: CDR1 SGDLS and CDR2 YYNGEE. The CDR3 DNA reads TGTGCCAGCAGCTTCGCAATAAACACTGAAGCTTTCTTT. Residues: CASSFAINTEAFF.

This clone was recorded once. The chain carries TRBV5-4 and TRBJ2-7; D unresolved. CDR3 size: 12 residues. Germline assignment: CDR1 SGHNT and CDR2 YYREEE (reference sequence). The V end was cut by 1 base, the J end by 7 bases, with 9 bases between. The DNA for the CDR3 is TGTGCCAGCAGCTTGCCGGCTGGGGAGCAGTACTTC. Protein product: CASSLPAGEQYF.

V usage is TRBV6-2 or TRBV6-3 and J usage is TRBJ1-3; D gene ambiguous. Trimming took 6 bases from V and 0 from J, leaving 6 bases between them. The CDR3 spans 13 residues. Germline assignment: CDR1 MNHEY and CDR2 SVGEGT. CDR3 sequence: CASSWDSGNTIYF. CDR3 DNA sequence: TGTGCCAGCAGCTGGGACTCTGGAAACACCATATATTTT.

On this clone itself: The same CDR3 also results from other DNA sequences found in this sample. The rearrangement joins TRBV3-1 (or the pseudogene TRBV3-2) to TRBJ1-1; D is perhaps TRBD1 (5 bases). V was shortened by 1 base and J by 5 bases, with 11 bases between the two germline ends. The CDR3 length is 14 residues. Germline V gives CDR1 LGHDT, CDR2 YNNKEL (reference sequence). The CDR3 protein is CASSQAGRGTEAFF. CDR3 coding DNA: TGTGCCAGCAGCCAAGCAGGTAGGGGTACTGAAGCTTTCTTT.

The chain couples TRBV25-1 to TRBJ1-5, with a tentative D call TRBD1 (5 bases). Germline-derived CDR1 and CDR2 are MGHDK and SYGVNS. CDR3 size: 14 residues. Trimming pared 6 bases from V and 4 bases from J, leaving 13 bases between. The CDR3 DNA reads as TGTGCCAGCAGACCTCCGGGACCTAATCAGCCCCAGCATTTT. Protein sequence: CASRPPGPNQPQHF. Using reference TRBV25-1 and TRBJ1-5 for the parts outside the CDR3, the full variable domain is EADIYQTPRYLVIGTGKKITLECSQTMGHDKMYWYQQDPGMELHLIHYSYGVNSTEKGDLSSESTVSRIRTEHFPLTLESARPSHTSQYLCASRPPGPNQPQHFGDGTRLSIL.

This chain connects TRBV7-7 to TRBJ1-6; 7 bases agree with TRBD1. Germline-derived CDR1 and CDR2 are SSHAT and FNYEAQ (reference sequence). There are 16 residues in the CDR3. V trimming: 5 bases; J trimming: 7 bases; junction bases outside the gene matches: 11. This chain's CDR3 is CASSVTGVYWNSPLHF. The CDR3 region has the DNA TGTGCCAGCAGCGTTACAGGGGTCTATTGGAATTCACCCCTCCACTTT.

The V gene is TRBV7-2, the J gene TRBJ2-7; no reliable D call. Trimming pared 2 bases from V and 5 bases from J, leaving 7 bases between. CDR1 and CDR2 (germline): SGHTA, FQGNSA. The CDR3 has 12 residues. CDR3 coding DNA: TGTGCCAGCAGCTTAAATCGGGACGAGCAGTACGTC. This sequence encodes CASSLNRDEQYV.

V usage is TRBV7-2 and J usage is TRBJ1-2; D call uncertain. This CDR3 is built from 12 residues. V lost 5 bases, J lost 0 bases, and 4 bases lay in between. From germline, CDR1 is SGHTA and CDR2 FQGNSA. CDR3 nucleotide sequence: TGTGCCAGCAGCCGACCTAACTATGGCTACACCTTC. Protein product: CASSRPNYGYTF.

The chain links TRBV7-9 to TRBJ2-1, with 8 bases matching TRBD2. Trimming took 5 bases from V and 0 from J; bases not matched to a gene: 6. This CDR3 is built from 16 residues. Per the germline V gene, CDR1 is SEHNR and CDR2 is FQNEAQ (reference sequence). The DNA of the CDR3 is TGTGCCAGCAGCCCCAGCGGGAGTAGCTCCTACAATGAGCAGTTCTTC. It specifies CASSPSGSSSYNEQFF. The full variable domain, completed using reference TRBV7-9 and TRBJ2-1, is DTGVSQNPRHKITKRGQNVTFRCDPISEHNRLYWYRQTLGQGPEFLTYFQNEAQLEKSRLLSDRFSAERPKGSFSTLEIQRTEQGDSAMYLCASSPSGSSSYNEQFFGPGTRLTVL.

The rearrangement joins TRBV6-1 to TRBJ1-5, with D uncertain. V was pared by 2 bases and J by 0 bases, with 14 bases between. The CDR3 consists of 17 residues. Germline lookup yields CDR1 MNHNS and CDR2 SASEGT. The CDR3 region is CASSEPLTSGSNQPQHF. Here the CDR3 DNA reads TGTGCCAGCAGTGAACCCCTTACATCGGGTAGCAATCAGCCCCAGCATTTT.